A single sample gave rise to the 5 T cell receptor beta chains below, sequenced in a study of T cells expressing NK-cell markers. With the 5' RACE reads reprocessed, TCRdb shows one record per CDR3 protein and no DNA. The sample totals about 150,000 distinct CDR3 sequences. The sample comprised blood T cells: a sorted CD56 or NKG2C T cell subset, CD4+ or CD8+ T cells, or bulk PBMC T cells (not recorded which). These receptors originate from a man between 18 and 35 years old in good health.

This rearrangement joins TRBV27 to TRBJ2-3. CDR3 length: 15 amino acids. Germline-derived CDR1 and CDR2 are MNHEY and SMNVEV (reference sequence). The CDR3 loop reads CASSLGLQVTDTQYF.

This CDR3 is CASSDLEGMGNTEAFF. V gene TRBV6-1 combines with J gene TRBJ1-1; TCRdb picks TRBD1, but there is no DNA to check that call. The length of the CDR3 is 16 residues. CDR1 is MNHNS and CDR2 is SASEGT in the germline V gene.

This chain uses TRBV5-5 with TRBJ1-5. The CDR3 length is 15 residues. Germline CDR1 and CDR2: SGHKS and YYEKEE (reference sequence). CDR3 residues: CASSLHSYSNQPQHF.

The V call is TRBV13, the J call TRBJ2-7. This CDR3 region has 13 residues. Germline loops: CDR1 PRHDT, CDR2 FYEKMQ (reference sequence). This CDR3 reads CASSFDSSYEQYF.

The CDR3 protein is CASSPPSGGRLNTEAFF. The chain has TRBV5-1 and TRBJ1-1; TCRdb's D call, TRBD1, is unchecked because there is no DNA. The CDR3 has 17 amino acids. CDR1 and CDR2 (germline): SGHRS, YFSETQ. Using reference TRBV5-1 and TRBJ1-1 for the parts outside the CDR3, the full variable domain is KAGVTQTPRYLIKTRGQQVTLSCSPISGHRSVSWYQQTPGQGLQFLFEYFSETQRNKGNFPGRFSGRQFSNSRSEMNVSTLELGDSALYLCASSPPSGGRLNTEAFFGQGTRLTVV.